This TCR beta chain is from a study of blood T cell repertoires in COVID-19. The authors' processing: Cell counts per sample came from amplifying reference gene primers. Repertoires were generated with immunoSEQ multiplex PCR, while TCRdb's copy carries only in-frame clones and drops some. For V, J and clone size, that table is used; D and trimming come from the DNA. The table has about 71,000 clones, roughly 88% seen once. V lost 0 bases to trimming and J lost 4 bases, with 9 bases between them. CDR1 and CDR2 (germline): SQVTM, ANQGSEA. The CDR3 runs to 13 residues. The sequence derives from a man aged 30 to 45 with acute or convalescent COVID-19. The chain carries TRBV29-1 and TRBJ1-2; D remains unclear. Sequencing was performed on peripheral blood. CDR3 residues: CSVEDRRSYGYTF. CDR3 DNA: TGCAGCGTTGAAGATAGGCGGAGCTATGGCTACACCTTC.